A single sample gave rise to the 31 T cell receptor beta chains below, sequenced in a study of vaccination effects on CD4 cells after COVID-19. Following culture for approximately ten days, CD4+ T cells were isolated. Participants got two doses of BNT162b2 or mRNA-1273 vaccine. Produced via immunoSEQ multiplex PCR; TCRdb's table is partial and in-frame only. The sample has about 45,000 clones; around 70% are singletons. These receptors have no known antigen. The starting material was CD4+ T cells from PBMCs cultured without peptide, obtained after COVID-19 vaccination. The source is a human donor who received a COVID-19 vaccine.

This clone was detected only once. The chain has TRBV11-2 and TRBJ1-2; 8 bases agree with TRBD1. This CDR3 contains 18 residues. Germline CDR1 SGHAT, CDR2 FQNNGV. With 8 bases clipped from V and 4 bases from J, the junction kept 21 bases outside the gene matches. The chain's CDR3 is CASRQPGQATSWAYGYTF. CDR3 bases: TGTGCCAGCCGTCAACCGGGACAGGCTACATCTTGGGCCTATGGCTACACCTTC.

The genes are TRBV18 and TRBJ1-2; 8 nucleotides line up with TRBD1. Germline V gene lookup returns CDR1 KGHSH and CDR2 LQKENI. The CDR3 totals 14 residues. V was clipped by 2 bases and J by 7 bases; unmatched bases: 6. CDR3 amino acids: CASSPGIQGAGYTF. CDR3 in DNA: TGTGCCAGCTCACCAGGTATTCAGGGGGCTGGCTACACCTTC.

The gene calls are TRBV27 and TRBJ1-6, with TRBD1 matching 7 bases. V was clipped by 6 bases and J by 5 bases; unmatched bases: 4. Germline V gives CDR1 MNHEY, CDR2 SMNVEV (reference sequence). There are 14 residues in the CDR3. DNA of the CDR3: TGTGCCAGCAGATTCAGGGGGAATAATTCACCCCTCCACTTT. Protein product: CASRFRGNNSPLHF.

The chain carries TRBV9 and TRBJ1-3; the D gene is possibly TRBD1 (6 bases). Germline CDR1 reads SGDLS; CDR2 reads YYNGEE. Trimming shortened V by 3 bases and J by 1 base, and 11 bases separated the two germline ends. The CDR3 has 15 amino acids. CDR3 DNA sequence: TGTGCCAGCAGCGCCGGGACACTTTCTGGAAACACCATATATTTT. Its translation: CASSAGTLSGNTIYF.

This chain links TRBV20-1 with TRBJ1-5; D is unresolved. The CDR3 is 13 residues long. The germline V gene encodes CDR1 DFQATT and CDR2 SNEGSKA (reference sequence). V was trimmed by 3 bases and J by 7 bases, leaving 13 bases between them. CDR3 loop: CSASGGNYQPQHF. CDR3 coding DNA: TGCAGTGCTAGTGGAGGTAATTACCAGCCCCAGCATTTT.

A few counts support this clone. This sequence joins TRBV6-1 and TRBJ2-3, with 7 positions matching TRBD1. The ends lost 6 bases at V and 1 base at J; junction bases unmatched: 7. Germline V gives CDR1 MNHNS, CDR2 SASEGT. The CDR3 is 15 amino acids. The DNA for the CDR3 is TGTGCCAGCAGGAGTCACGACAGGGGCACAGATACGCAGTATTTT. Protein sequence: CASRSHDRGTDTQYF.

The V gene is TRBV6-6, the J gene TRBJ2-3, with D perhaps TRBD2 (6 bases). The length of the CDR3 is 13 residues. The germline V gene encodes CDR1 MNHNY and CDR2 SVGAGI (reference sequence). V lost 6 bases to trimming and J lost 1 base, with 8 bases between them. The CDR3 nucleotides read TGTGCCAGCAGGGGAGGCGGCACAGATACGCAGTATTTT. It is translated as CASRGGGTDTQYF.

The chain joins TRBV5-4 to TRBJ2-7; 12 bases line up with TRBD1. The germline gives CDR1 SGHNT, CDR2 YYREEE (reference sequence). V trimming: 2 bases; J trimming: 4 bases; junction bases outside the gene matches: 4. CDR3 length equals 15 residues. The CDR3 region is CASSFPGQGAYEQYF. CDR3 sequence (DNA): TGTGCCAGCAGCTTTCCGGGACAGGGGGCTTACGAGCAGTACTTC. The complete variable domain, with remaining parts taken from reference TRBV5-4 and TRBJ2-7, reads ETGVTQSPTHLIKTRGQQVTLRCSSQSGHNTVSWYQQALGQGPQFIFQYYREEENGRGNFPPRFSGLQFPNYSSELNVNALELDDSALYLCASSFPGQGAYEQYFGPGTRLTVT.

This clone was detected only once. The CDR3 nucleotides read TGTGCCAGCTCCAACGGACAGGGTCTGGCGTCCGAGCAGTACTTC. This encodes CASSNGQGLASEQYF. The chain is built from TRBV18 and TRBJ2-7, with 8 bases that match TRBD1. With 6 bases clipped from V and 6 bases from J, the junction kept 13 bases outside the gene matches. The CDR3 has 15 residues. CDR1 is KGHSH and CDR2 is LQKENI in the germline V gene.

The chain combines TRBV2 with TRBJ1-3, with a weak D call TRBD1 (6 bases). V gave up 1 base and J gave up 3 bases, with 7 bases separating them. This CDR3 contains 14 residues. From germline, CDR1 is SNHLY and CDR2 FYNNEI. The CDR3 region has the DNA TGTGCCAGCAGTGAAGGGGGGCATGGAAACACCATATATTTT. It is translated as CASSEGGHGNTIYF.

The gene calls are TRBV30 and TRBJ1-1; no definite D call. The CDR3 is 11 amino acids. Trimming took off 2 bases at V and 6 bases at J, with 7 bases between the two ends. From germline, CDR1 is GTSNPN and CDR2 SVGIG (reference sequence). This CDR3 is CAWSPYAEAFF. The CDR3 nucleotides are TGTGCCTGGAGTCCATACGCTGAAGCTTTCTTT. Full variable domain (outside the CDR3, taken from reference TRBV30 and TRBJ1-1): SQTIHQWPATLVQPVGSPLSLECTVEGTSNPNLYWYRQAAGRGLQLLFYSVGIGQISSEVPQNLSASRPQDRQFILSSKKLLLSDSGFYLCAWSPYAEAFFGQGTRLTVV.

This chain connects TRBV19 to TRBJ2-3, with D possibly matching TRBD2 (5 bases). The CDR3 consists of 14 residues. The germline V gene encodes CDR1 LNHDA and CDR2 SQIVND (reference sequence). Trimming cost V 7 bases and J 0 bases, with 11 bases left between them. The CDR3 spells CASMLGGSTDTQYF. For the CDR3, the DNA is TGTGCCAGTATGCTGGGCGGGAGCACAGATACGCAGTATTTT.

The chain couples TRBV6-5 to TRBJ2-3; tentatively, D is TRBD1 (6 bases). Trimming took off 5 bases at V and 3 bases at J, with 12 bases between the two ends. The germline V gene has CDR1 MNHEY and CDR2 SVGAGI. The length of the CDR3 is 14 residues. CDR3 sequence (DNA): TGTGCCAGCAGTATACAGGGATTTACAGATACGCAGTATTTT. Encoded protein: CASSIQGFTDTQYF.

This clone was picked up a small number of times. The J gene is TRBJ2-7, the V gene TRBV29-1; 10 bases map to TRBD1. The CDR3 length is 15 residues. CDR1 and CDR2 from the germline V gene are SQVTM and ANQGSEA. Trimming cost V 0 bases and J 2 bases; bases outside gene matches: 4. In DNA, the CDR3 is TGCAGCGTTGAAGATTGGGACAGGGGACCCTACGAGCAGTACTTC. As protein: CSVEDWDRGPYEQYF.

This CDR3 reads CASSFQETQYF. The CDR3 DNA reads TGTGCCAGCAGCTTTCAAGAGACCCAGTACTTC. This chain uses TRBV7-8 with TRBJ2-5; D is undetermined. Per the germline V gene, CDR1 is SGHVS and CDR2 is FQNEAQ. V shed 3 bases and J shed 2 bases, with 1 base lying between them. The CDR3 totals 11 residues.

The chain employs TRBV18 and TRBJ1-6; 9 bases line up with TRBD1. CDR1 is KGHSH and CDR2 is LQKENI in the germline V gene. The CDR3 sequence is 16 residues long. With V trimmed by 3 bases and J by 7 bases, 7 bases remained unmatched. As DNA, the CDR3 is TGTGCCAGCTCACCGGGAGACAGGGGGGGCAATTCACCCCTCCACTTT. It is translated as CASSPGDRGGNSPLHF.

This chain links TRBV19 with TRBJ1-4, with D perhaps matching TRBD1 (5 bases). The germline V gene encodes CDR1 LNHDA and CDR2 SQIVND (reference sequence). Trimming shortened V by 10 bases and J by 8 bases, and 23 bases separated the two germline ends. The CDR3 has 15 amino acids. CDR3 amino acids: CATRTVVTGVEKLFF. DNA of the CDR3: TGTGCCACAAGGACCGTGGTTACAGGAGTCGAAAAACTGTTTTTT.

The rearrangement joins TRBV3-1 (or the pseudogene TRBV3-2) to TRBJ2-3; 9 bases are a match to TRBD2. This CDR3 spans 15 amino acids. The trim removed 1 base at V and 4 bases at J, leaving 3 bases unmatched. Per the germline V gene, CDR1 is LGHDT and CDR2 is YNNKEL (reference sequence). CDR3 sequence: CASSQGSGGPDTQYF. In nucleotides, the CDR3 is TGTGCCAGCAGCCAAGGTAGCGGGGGTCCAGATACGCAGTATTTT.

The V and J genes are TRBV11-2 and TRBJ1-4, with D possibly matching TRBD1 (6 bases). The CDR3 totals 15 residues. Trimming took 2 bases from V and 8 from J, leaving 15 bases between them. CDR1 and CDR2 from the germline V gene are SGHAT and FQNNGV. The CDR3 region has the DNA TGTGCCAGCAGCTTAAGCCCGGGGGCGGTAGAAAAACTGTTTTTT. Protein sequence: CASSLSPGAVEKLFF. Full variable domain (outside the CDR3, taken from reference TRBV11-2 and TRBJ1-4): EAGVAQSPRYKIIEKRQSVAFWCNPISGHATLYWYQQILGQGPKLLIQFQNNGVVDDSQLPKDRFSAERLKGVDSTLKIQPAKLEDSAVYLCASSLSPGAVEKLFFGSGTQLSVL.

Only a few counts were recorded for this clone. The chain is built from TRBV4-2 and TRBJ2-7, with 13 bases lining up with TRBD2. The V gene end was trimmed by 3 bases and the J gene end by 6 bases; junction bases not matched to a gene: 5. Germline V gene sequence: CDR1 LGHNA, CDR2 YNFKEQ. This CDR3 region has 15 residues. CDR3 nucleotides: TGTGCCAGCAGCCAGGGGACTAGCGGGGTTAGCGAGCAGTACTTC. Protein product: CASSQGTSGVSEQYF.

The V call is TRBV3-1 (or the pseudogene TRBV3-2), the J call TRBJ1-1, with D hard to call. This CDR3 has 13 amino acids. The V gene lost 4 bases and the J gene lost 7 bases, with 13 bases spanning the gap. The germline V gene has CDR1 LGHDT and CDR2 YNNKEL (reference sequence). The CDR3 DNA reads TGTGCCAGCAGCCCGACTTTTGGGCTTGAAGCTTTCTTT. Translated: CASSPTFGLEAFF.

The genes are TRBV7-8 and TRBJ2-3, with a possible D match to TRBD1 (6 bases). Germline assignment: CDR1 SGHVS and CDR2 FQNEAQ. CDR3 size: 18 residues. V shed 1 base and J shed 8 bases, with 25 bases lying between them. CDR3 coding DNA: TGTGCCAGCAGCTTAGTGGCGGCCGGGACAACCCTCCGCGGTACGCAGTATTTT. Amino acid sequence: CASSLVAAGTTLRGTQYF.

This clone was counted a few times. The chain recombines TRBV2 with TRBJ2-2; D is undetermined. Germline CDR1 SNHLY, CDR2 FYNNEI. The CDR3 is 11 residues long. Trimming took 6 bases from V and 6 from J, leaving 5 bases between them. The CDR3 DNA reads as TGTGCCAGCAGGTTGGCCGGGGAGCTGTTTTTT. This encodes CASRLAGELFF.

The chain joins TRBV7-7 to TRBJ2-2; the match to TRBD2 covers 16 bases. Losses at the gene ends were 1 base for V and 6 bases for J; bases not matched to a gene: 8. CDR1 is SSHAT and CDR2 is FNYEAQ in the germline V gene (reference sequence). The CDR3 consists of 19 residues. CDR3: CASSLVSGLAGGPAGELFF. The CDR3 DNA reads TGTGCCAGCAGCTTAGTCTCGGGACTAGCGGGGGGGCCTGCCGGGGAGCTGTTTTTT.

This chain joins TRBV15 and TRBJ2-4; no definite D call. Trimming removed 3 bases from V and 4 bases from J, with 13 bases in between. This CDR3 is 15 amino acids long. Germline CDR1 is LNHNV and CDR2 is YYDKDF (reference sequence). This CDR3 reads CATSRPGDLKNIQYF. The DNA for the CDR3 is TGTGCCACCAGCAGGCCGGGCGATCTTAAAAACATTCAGTACTTC.

The V and J genes are TRBV5-1 and TRBJ2-3; 10 nucleotides align to TRBD2. The length of the CDR3 is 17 residues. In germline, CDR1 is SGHRS, CDR2 YFSETQ. V was clipped by 1 base and J by 6 bases; unmatched bases: 11. As DNA, the CDR3 is TGCGCCAGCAGCTTGAGCACAAGCGGGAGGGCCATGGATACGCAGTATTTT. Translated: CASSLSTSGRAMDTQYF.

CDR3 amino acids: CASSLGLADTGELFF. CDR3 DNA sequence: TGTGCCAGCAGCCTGGGACTAGCGGACACCGGGGAGCTGTTTTTT. The rearrangement joins TRBV5-5 to TRBJ2-2; 11 nucleotides match TRBD2. Trimming cost V 4 bases and J 3 bases; bases outside gene matches: 2. From germline, CDR1 is SGHKS and CDR2 YYEKEE (reference sequence). CDR3 size: 15 residues.

The gene calls are TRBV4-1 and TRBJ2-7, with D perhaps matching TRBD1 or TRBD2 (6 bases each). The CDR3 has 14 residues. Germline V gene data show CDR1 as MGHRA and CDR2 as YSYEKL. Trimming cost V 4 bases and J 2 bases, with 12 bases left between them. The CDR3 nucleotides read TGCGCCAGCAGCCTCGGGGGCCTAACCTACGAGCAGTACTTC. Its protein is CASSLGGLTYEQYF.

This chain uses TRBV5-6 with TRBJ1-6, with D maybe TRBD1 (6 bases). There are 16 residues in the CDR3. Trimming removed 3 bases from V and 5 bases from J, with 15 bases in between. Germline V gene data show CDR1 as SGHDT and CDR2 as YYEEEE. The CDR3 spells CASSWRDNRHNSPLHF. The CDR3 region has the DNA TGTGCCAGCAGCTGGAGGGACAACCGACATAATTCACCCCTCCACTTT.

The chain carries TRBV12-3 or TRBV12-4 and TRBJ1-3, with D hard to call. The CDR3 is made up of 13 amino acids. Trimming pared 3 bases from V and 5 bases from J, leaving 8 bases between. CDR3 in amino acids: CASSFRVRNTIYF. The CDR3 DNA follows: TGTGCCAGCAGTTTTCGGGTTAGAAACACCATATATTTT.

The chain uses TRBV2 and TRBJ1-5; 11 nucleotides line up with TRBD1. With 8 bases clipped from V and 4 bases from J, the junction kept 7 bases outside the gene matches. In germline, CDR1 is SNHLY, CDR2 FYNNEI. CDR3 size: 15 residues. CDR3 protein: CASHRDRGSNQPQHF. The DNA of the CDR3 is TGTGCCAGCCACCGGGACAGGGGGTCGAATCAGCCCCAGCATTTT.